The clone carrying this T cell receptor (beta chain) was counted at least ten times. The CDR3 has 14 amino acids. V shed 7 bases and J shed 7 bases, with 16 bases lying between them. Germline CDR1 is LNHDA and CDR2 is SQIVND (reference sequence). These data are taken from a study of prognosis after radiotherapy for stage I lung cancer. By two-round multiplex PCR, the TCR beta CDR3 was amplified from genomic DNA. For every TRBV and TRBJ gene, a specific primer was used in first-round PCR. TCRdb reprocessed the multiplex PCR reads with MiXCR, giving one entry per CDR3 protein. The sample lists about 36,000 distinct CDR3 sequences, under 40% occurring once.

V usage is TRBV19 and J usage is TRBJ1-4; D ambiguous. The source was PBMCs, collected before or after stereotactic body radiation therapy (not recorded which). The source of this sequence is a donor at least 50 years old with non-small cell lung cancer. CDR3 in amino acids: CASNVGGTFEKLFF. The CDR3 nucleotides are TGTGCCAGTAACGTTGGAGGAACCTTTGAAAAACTGTTTTTT.